These T cell receptor beta chains were read from a single sample in a study of T cells in Graves' hyperthyroidism and ophthalmopathy. TCRdb independently ran MiXCR on the multiplex PCR reads; one entry per CDR3 protein. The data show about 570,000 distinct CDR3 sequences, around 45% seen once. The sequenced sample consisted of peripheral blood or thyroid tissue (not recorded which). The origin of the receptors is an adult woman with Graves' disease, either hyperthyroidism or ophthalmopathy (not recorded which). Both conserved end residues are part of each CDR3. Fields, in order: CDR3 length, clone size, V gene, J gene, D gene, CDR3 DNA, CDR3 protein. A D gene is named only where the DNA matches it firmly. Not all rows give a size; the values are once, few, many and, for expanded clones, a class.

14	many	TRBV7-9	TRBJ2-7	NA	TGTGCCAGCAGCCCCCCGATGCTTCCTTACGAGCAGTACTTC	CASSPPMLPYEQYF
13	many	TRBV20-1	TRBJ2-7	TRBD1	TGCAGTGCTAGAGAACCGACAGGGGGTGAGCAGTACTTC	CSAREPTGGEQYF
14	NA	TRBV10-3	TRBJ1-2	NA	TGTGCCATTGCCAGCAGCTTAGTGAGTTATGGCTACACCTTC	CAIASSLVSYGYTF
15	NA	TRBV19	TRBJ2-7	NA	TGTGCCAGTAGTAGGGGCGGTTCGAGCTCCTACGAGCAGTACTTC	CASSRGGSSSYEQYF
17	many	TRBV7-6	TRBJ2-2	TRBD2	TGTGCCAGCAGCTCCCGAGCGGGAGGGACGAACACCGGGGAGCTGTTTTTT	CASSSRAGGTNTGELFF
15	NA	TRBV7-8	TRBJ1-5	NA	TGTGCCAGCAGCTACGTCCCAGAGCGGGAGAAGGGCGAGCATTTT	CASSYVPEREKGEHF
15	few	TRBV15	TRBJ2-5	TRBD2	TGTGCCACCAGCGTCAGACTAGCTAGTGTAGAGACCCAGTACTTC	CATSVRLASVETQYF
15	many	TRBV6-5	TRBJ2-7	NA	TGTGCCAGCAGTTTCCTTAGCGGAGGGGTCTCCGAGCAGTACTTC	CASSFLSGGVSEQYF
14	few	TRBV5-4	TRBJ2-2	NA	TGTGCCAGCAGTTTATCGATCGGACCCGGGGAGCTGTTTTTT	CASSLSIGPGELFF
15	many	TRBV9	TRBJ1-2	NA	TGTGCCAGCAGCACCCGAATGGTAGGATTCTATGGCTACACCTTC	CASSTRMVGFYGYTF
19	NA	TRBV20-1	TRBJ2-2	NA	TGCAGTGCTAGGGAGCTTCGGGCCCCCCTAGGAGGAGTCACCGGGGAGCTGTTTTTT	CSARELRAPLGGVTGELFF
17	many	TRBV7-2	TRBJ2-2	TRBD2	TGTGCCAGCAGCGAAAGGCGGGAGAGGGCTAACACCGGGGAGCTGTTTTTT	CASSERRERANTGELFF
12	many	TRBV7-2	TRBJ1-1	NA	TGTGCCAGCAGCTTCATGAACACTGAAGCTTTCTTT	CASSFMNTEAFF
14	once	TRBV7-9	TRBJ1-2	NA	TGTGCCAGCAGCTTAGGGGCAGTGATCTATGGCTACACCTTC	CASSLGAVIYGYTF
14	many	TRBV7-9	TRBJ1-2	NA	TGTGCCAGCAGAGGAGGACAGTTAAACTATGGCTACACCTTC	CASRGGQLNYGYTF
14	many	TRBV4-1	TRBJ1-5	NA	TGCGCCAGCAGCCAAGTTTCGGGGACTCAGCCCCAGCATTTT	CASSQVSGTQPQHF
14	few	TRBV2	TRBJ1-4	TRBD1	TGTGCCAGCAGGGGACAGGGGAACGATGCAAAACTGTTTTTT	CASRGQGNDAKLFF
16	NA	TRBV7-9	TRBJ1-1	NA	TGTGCCAGCAGTCCTAACAGTCGGGGGAGGGACACTGAAGCTTTCTTT	CASSPNSRGRDTEAFF
11	NA	TRBV12-3/TRBV12-4	TRBJ1-2	NA	TGTGCTAGTGCCACGATCTATGGCTACACCTTC	CASATIYGYTF
15	many	TRBV5-1	TRBJ2-2	NA	TGCGCCAGCAGCGGACGGGAGATCGGCACCGGGGAGCTGTTTTTT	CASSGREIGTGELFF
17	NA	TRBV5-1	TRBJ1-6	NA	TGCGCCAGCAGCTTCGGGCAGACAGTGATGAGTAACTCACCCCTCCACTTT	CASSFGQTVMSNSPLHF
15	many	TRBV7-9	TRBJ2-2	NA	TGTGCCAGCAGCTTAGTAAGAACGAACACCGGGGAGCTGTTTTTT	CASSLVRTNTGELFF
15	NA	TRBV7-6	TRBJ2-5	NA	TGTGCCAGCAGCAAAGAGGGGTCGGGGCGCGAGACCCAGTACTTC	CASSKEGSGRETQYF
13	once	TRBV2	TRBJ2-5	NA	TGTGCCAGCAGTGAAGCGGAGCAAGAGACCCAGTACTTC	CASSEAEQETQYF
11	NA	TRBV20-1	TRBJ1-1	NA	TGCAGGATAGAGGCGAACACTGAAGCTTTCTTT	CRIEANTEAFF
15	NA	TRBV5-1	TRBJ1-4	NA	TGCGCCAGCAGCTTGGACAGGGTAACTAATGAAAAACTGTTTTTT	CASSLDRVTNEKLFF
15	NA	TRBV2	TRBJ1-4	TRBD1	TGTGCCAGCAGAGCAACAGGGGCTAGGGATGAAAAACTGTTTTTT	CASRATGARDEKLFF
14	few	TRBV12-3/TRBV12-4	TRBJ1-4	NA	TGTGCCAGCAGTTTAGGGCTGGGTAATGAAAAACTGTTTTTT	CASSLGLGNEKLFF
13	NA	TRBV19	TRBJ1-1	NA	TGTGCCAGTAGGATAAGGATAGACGGTGAGCAGTTCTTT	CASRIRIDGEQFF
17	many	TRBV5-1	TRBJ1-3	NA	TGCGCCAGCAGCAAGGGGAATGCGGTGAACTCTGGAAACACCATATATTTT	CASSKGNAVNSGNTIYF
13	many	TRBV6-5	TRBJ1-2	TRBD1	TGTGCCAGCCAGCTGGGGGACAGCTATGGCTACACCTTC	CASQLGDSYGYTF
12	NA	TRBV7-9	TRBJ2-1	NA	TGTGCCAGCAGCCTCACTTCCGATGAGCAGTTCTTC	CASSLTSDEQFF
12	NA	TRBV29-1	TRBJ1-2	NA	TGCAGCGTTCGGACCGGGTGGTATGGCTACACCTTC	CSVRTGWYGYTF
13	NA	TRBV15	TRBJ1-5	NA	TGTGCCACCAGCAGAGTGGGGGAGGGGGCCCAGCATTTT	CATSRVGEGAQHF
12	NA	TRBV11-2	TRBJ2-2	NA	TGTGCCAGCAGTTCAGGTTCTGGTGGGCTGTTTTTT	CASSSGSGGLFF
13	NA	TRBV7-2	TRBJ2-7	NA	TGTGCCAGCAGCCGATATTTCTCCTACGAGCAGTACTTC	CASSRYFSYEQYF
14	many	TRBV25-1	TRBJ2-2	TRBD1	TGTGCCAGCAGTGATCTGACAGGGCCCGGGGAGCTGTTTTTT	CASSDLTGPGELFF
13	many	TRBV5-1	TRBJ1-1	TRBD1	TGCGCCAGCAGCTCCGGACAGGCCCTTGAAGCTTTCTTT	CASSSGQALEAFF
15	NA	TRBV7-9	TRBJ2-5	NA	TGCGCCAGCAGCCAAGGGTCACTAGGCGCAGAGACCCAGTACTTC	CASSQGSLGAETQYF
15	few	TRBV28	TRBJ1-2	TRBD1	TGTGCCACCCCACTTACAGGGGCCAACCGCGGTGGCTACACCTTC	CATPLTGANRGGYTF
12	many	TRBV28	TRBJ2-7	TRBD2	TGTGCCAGCAGTTGGCGGGGGAGCGAGCAGTACTTC	CASSWRGSEQYF
12	once	TRBV7-6	TRBJ2-7	NA	TGTGCCAGCAGCTTGATTAGGGAGGAGCAGTACTTC	CASSLIREEQYF
15	NA	TRBV2	TRBJ1-1	TRBD1	TGTGCCAGCAGCGGGAGGGACAGCGGCAACACTGAAGCTTTCTTT	CASSGRDSGNTEAFF